The 16 T cell receptor beta chains reported below all come from one sample, sequenced in a study of OX40 agonist ivuxolimab in advanced cancers. TCRdb keeps only in-frame clones here, not all; method: immunoSEQ multiplex PCR. The sample contains about 130,000 clones, around 90% of which appear only once. The specimen was CD4+ or CD8+ T cells sorted from blood, collected in a trial of the OX40 agonist ivuxolimab. The receptors originated from an adult with an advanced solid tumor such as melanoma, head and neck, liver or kidney cancer.

The chain combines TRBV5-6 with TRBJ1-2; the D is unclear. The CDR3 extends over 16 amino acids. V was trimmed by 5 bases and J by 6 bases, leaving 23 bases between them. CDR1 is SGHDT, CDR2 YYEEEE, per germline. For the CDR3, the DNA is TGTGCCAGCAGGGATAGACTCGAGGGATCCAAGCATGGCTACACCTTC. This gives the protein CASRDRLEGSKHGYTF.

J is TRBJ2-5 and V is TRBV7-9; possible D gene TRBD2, 5 bases. The V end was cut by 7 bases, the J end by 5 bases, with 14 bases between. The CDR3 loop spans 13 amino acids. From germline, CDR1 is SEHNR and CDR2 FQNEAQ (reference sequence). The DNA for the CDR3 is TGTGCCAGCAACCGGGAATGGGTCGAGACCCAGTACTTC. Protein sequence: CASNREWVETQYF.

The V and J genes are TRBV19 and TRBJ1-2; the D gene is possibly TRBD1 (5 bases). Per germline, CDR1 LNHDA and CDR2 SQIVND (reference sequence). The CDR3 is 15 residues long. V was clipped by 0 bases and J by 4 bases, with 12 bases between them. The CDR3 reads CASSIDAGKAYGYTF. CDR3 DNA: TGTGCCAGTAGTATAGATGCAGGGAAGGCCTATGGCTACACCTTC.

CDR3 DNA sequence: TGTGCCACCCACGGGGGAGGCTATGGCTACACCTTC. The encoded protein is CATHGGGYGYTF. The chain recombines TRBV28 with TRBJ1-2, with a possible D match to TRBD1 (5 bases). V lost 10 bases and J 4 bases, leaving 13 bases between the germline ends. Per germline, CDR1 MDHEN and CDR2 SYDVKM. This CDR3 region has 12 residues.

The genes are TRBV27 and TRBJ2-5; TRBD2 matches 10 bases. The J call may be faulty, since TRBJ2-7 better matches the DNA end. Germline loops: CDR1 MNHEY, CDR2 SMNVEV (reference sequence). The CDR3 consists of 12 residues. The CDR3 DNA reads TGTGCCAGCTGGACTAGCGGAGGCGAGCAGTACTTC. This sequence encodes CASWTSGGEQYF.

The chain has TRBV5-1 and TRBJ2-7; tentatively, D is TRBD2 (6 bases). The ends were cut back, 5 bases at V and 6 bases at J, with 18 bases in the middle. The CDR3 runs 14 residues. Germline CDR1 and CDR2: SGHRS and YFSETQ. The CDR3 DNA is TGCGCCAGCAGTCTTATAGCGGAGGCCCCCGAGCAGTACTTC. Translating gives CASSLIAEAPEQYF.

This chain connects TRBV6-1 to TRBJ2-2; D gene uncertain. The CDR3 runs to 15 residues. Trimming stripped 7 bases from V and 1 base from J, with 13 bases between. In germline, CDR1 is MNHNS, CDR2 SASEGT. The CDR3 region has the DNA TGTGCCAGCATTTGGGGATCCCTGAACACCGGGGAGCTGTTTTTT. Its protein is CASIWGSLNTGELFF.

This clone was detected a few times. This sequence joins TRBV2 and TRBJ2-2; D is ambiguous. Germline V lookup: CDR1 SNHLY, CDR2 FYNNEI. The CDR3 loop spans 11 amino acids. V lost 11 bases and J lost 6, with 10 bases in between. The CDR3 DNA follows: TGTGCCGGTAGTCCTGCCGGGGAGCTGTTTTTT. Translated: CAGSPAGELFF.

The rearrangement uses TRBV11-2 and TRBJ1-1, with D maybe TRBD1 (6 bases). V was shortened by 7 bases and J by 6 bases, with 12 bases between the two germline ends. This CDR3 spans 12 amino acids. The germline V gene encodes CDR1 SGHAT and CDR2 FQNNGV. In DNA, the CDR3 is TGTGCCAGCACCGTACGGGGGCCTGAAGCTTTCTTT. It yields the protein CASTVRGPEAFF.

The rearrangement links TRBV19 to TRBJ2-7; the match to TRBD2 covers 10 bases. The CDR3 is 15 amino acids. Germline CDR1 reads LNHDA; CDR2 reads SQIVND (reference sequence). The trim removed 3 bases at V and 3 bases at J, leaving 5 bases unmatched. As DNA, the CDR3 is TGTGCCAGTAGTATGGCGTCTAGCGGGAGCTACGAGCAGTACTTC. Amino acids: CASSMASSGSYEQYF.

J is TRBJ1-1 and V is TRBV7-9; D remains unclear. Trimming shortened V by 2 bases and J by 1 base, and 5 bases separated the two germline ends. The CDR3 runs to 13 residues. CDR1 SEHNR and CDR2 FQNEAQ come from the germline V gene (reference sequence). The chain's CDR3 is CASSLSENTEAFF. The CDR3 DNA follows: TGTGCCAGCAGCTTAAGTGAGAACACTGAAGCTTTCTTT.

This clone showed up just a few times. Other nucleotide sequences in the sample specify the same CDR3. V and J are TRBV27 and TRBJ2-1, with D unclear. Trimming shortened V by 2 bases and J by 3 bases, and 2 bases separated the two germline ends. The germline gives CDR1 MNHEY, CDR2 SMNVEV (reference sequence). This CDR3 is built from 12 residues. The CDR3 region is CASSLNYNEQFF. The CDR3 DNA sequence: TGTGCCAGCAGTTTAAACTACAATGAGCAGTTCTTC.

V is TRBV11-3 and J is TRBJ2-1; 12 bases fit TRBD2. This CDR3 is 15 amino acids long. After removal of 6 bases from V and 7 bases from J, the junction contained 7 bases not matched to a gene. The germline CDR1 and CDR2 sequences are SGHNT and YENEEA. The CDR3: CASSLAGGPANEQFF. As DNA, the CDR3 is TGTGCCAGCAGTCTAGCGGGAGGGCCCGCGAATGAGCAGTTCTTC.

This chain uses TRBV27 with TRBJ1-6; TRBD1 is a possible D gene (6 bases). This CDR3 contains 14 residues. The ends were cut back, 7 bases at V and 9 bases at J, with 16 bases in the middle. Per the germline V gene, CDR1 is MNHEY and CDR2 is SMNVEV (reference sequence). This CDR3 is CASTLGAKGSPLHF. The CDR3 region has the DNA TGTGCCAGCACTCTGGGGGCGAAGGGTTCACCCCTCCACTTT.

The rearrangement uses TRBV7-2 and TRBJ1-3; D is unresolved. Trimming left V 3 bases short and J 0 bases short, with 9 bases between. This CDR3 comprises 15 residues. Germline loops: CDR1 SGHTA, CDR2 FQGNSA. For the CDR3, the DNA is TGTGCCAGCAGCTTCGGGCAGATCTCTGGAAACACCATATATTTT. Its translation is CASSFGQISGNTIYF.

The chain carries TRBV19 and TRBJ2-1; 8 bases match TRBD1. From germline, CDR1 is LNHDA and CDR2 SQIVND (reference sequence). CDR3 length: 14 amino acids. V lost 3 bases to trimming and J lost 7 bases; unmatched junction nucleotides: 5. The CDR3: CASSIGTGKNEQFF. In DNA, the CDR3 is TGTGCCAGTAGTATCGGGACAGGTAAGAATGAGCAGTTCTTC.